A single sample gave rise to the 3 T cell receptor beta chains below, sequenced in a study of tumor-infiltrating lymphocytes in primary liver carcinoma. The input was approximately 500 ng total RNA; TCR beta cDNA was made from it with a constant-region primer. Libraries for TCR beta were built through three nested multiplex PCR rounds, which together made up a slightly modified ARM-PCR procedure. A C-beta reverse primer and TRBV1-TRBV30 forward primers served in each of the first two PCR rounds, at about 10 cycles apiece. TCRdb reprocessed the multiplex PCR reads via MiXCR and lists one record per CDR3 protein. The table has fewer than 350,000 distinct CDR3 sequences, approximately 65% seen once. Germline DNA was also extracted, with blood RNA taken from unsorted whole blood. The sequenced material came from peripheral blood. Receptors originate from a man aged 40-49 years with primary liver carcinoma and hepatitis B virus infection.

Of note for this clonotype: It may be a read error: a sequence one base away is much more abundant. CDR3 protein: CASNQDRRLAGGIQYF. CDR3 coding DNA: TGCGCCAGCAACCAAGATCGACGGCTAGCGGGAGGGATTCAGTACTTC. This chain links TRBV4-3 with TRBJ2-4; 12 positions agree with TRBD2. Germline V CDR1 and CDR2: LGHNA, YSLEER. The CDR3 extends over 16 amino acids.

With regard to this clonotype: A clone one base away is much larger, so this may be a read error. The chain couples TRBV6-2 or TRBV6-3 to TRBJ2-1; 7 bases match TRBD1. Germline V gene lookup returns CDR1 MNHEY and CDR2 SVGEGT. The CDR3 has 16 amino acids. CDR3 region: CAGSYERGRPGREQFF. The CDR3 DNA reads TGTGCCGGCAGTTATGAGAGGGGGCGTCCGGGCCGGGAGCAGTTCTTC.

In the case of this clonotype: The missing conserved phenylalanine or tryptophan at the end of this CDR3 makes a read error likely. CDR3 loop: CSVRGSEQYS. The CDR3 region has the DNA TGCAGCGTTCGAGGGAGCGAGCAGTACTCC. This rearrangement joins TRBV29-1 to TRBJ2-7; a weak D match, TRBD2 (5 bases). This CDR3 comprises 10 residues. Germline CDR1 SQVTM, CDR2 ANQGSEA. V lost 5 bases to trimming and J lost 6 bases, with 8 bases between them.